This T cell receptor (beta chain) was retrieved from a study of T cell repertoires in cytomegalovirus infection. Using its own MiXCR run on the reads, TCRdb lists one record per CDR3 protein. This repertoire shows fewer than 1,000,000 distinct CDR3 sequences, roughly 31% found once; its top ten account for 13%. Notes on this clonotype: Its cognate antigen is unknown.

V dropped 0 bases and J dropped 2 bases, with 11 bases sitting between them. This CDR3 has 16 residues. From germline, CDR1 is ENHRY and CDR2 SYGVKD. This material consisted of cultured CD8+ T cells from PBMCs, taken from culture after CMV antigen stimulation. This receptor was obtained from a human donor in good health (CMV status not recorded). Some clones in this sample may be carry-over from other donors' samples. This chain connects TRBV10-3 to TRBJ1-3; no clear D gene. CDR3 sequence reads: CAISESTGVAGNTIYF. The CDR3 coding sequence is TGTGCCATCAGTGAGTCGACCGGGGTTGCTGGAAACACCATATATTTT.